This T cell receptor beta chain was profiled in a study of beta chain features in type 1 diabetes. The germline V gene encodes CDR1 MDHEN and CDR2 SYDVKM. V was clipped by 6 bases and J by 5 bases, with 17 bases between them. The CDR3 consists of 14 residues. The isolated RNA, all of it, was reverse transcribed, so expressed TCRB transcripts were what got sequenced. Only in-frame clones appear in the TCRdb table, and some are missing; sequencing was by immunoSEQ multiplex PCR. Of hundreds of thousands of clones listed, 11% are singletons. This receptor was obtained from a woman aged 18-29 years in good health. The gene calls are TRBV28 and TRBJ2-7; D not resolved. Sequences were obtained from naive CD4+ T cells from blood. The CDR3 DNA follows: TGTGCCAGCAGCCCGACGGCCCCCCTCCACGAGCAGTACTTC. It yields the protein CASSPTAPLHEQYF.